This TCR beta chain was recovered during a study of shared clonotypes between healthy human individuals. The study, taken as a whole, reports: Only blood was sampled, and tissue TCR repertoires likely differ from blood ones. Across a handful of donors, naive CD4 shared roughly 5.2%, naive CD8 under 4%, memory CD4 about 2.5%, memory CD8 approximately 0.4%.

Using roughly 200 ng DNA, approximately 27,000 T cell genomes, the sorted-subset replicate PCRs were run. Assay: immunoSEQ multiplex PCR; the TCRdb copy retains only in-frame clones and omits some. The sample has 650,000 to 700,000 clones; about 92% are singletons. Germline V gene data show CDR1 as SGHTA and CDR2 as FQGTGA. This CDR3 is 16 amino acids long. V lost 5 bases and J lost 4; bases outside the gene matches: 8. The sample holds a few counts of this clone. What it recognizes is unknown. The genes are TRBV7-3 and TRBJ2-1; 10 bases are shared with TRBD2. The sequenced sample was memory CD8+ T cells from PBMCs. The subset was: CD45RO+ cells pooled with CCR7-negative TemRA cells. The TCR sequence derives from a man younger than 35 in good health. Some clones in this sample may be carry-over from other donors' samples. CDR3 sequence reads: CASSLGLADMYNEQFF. DNA for the CDR3: TGTGCCAGCAGCCTAGGACTAGCGGACATGTACAATGAGCAGTTCTTC.